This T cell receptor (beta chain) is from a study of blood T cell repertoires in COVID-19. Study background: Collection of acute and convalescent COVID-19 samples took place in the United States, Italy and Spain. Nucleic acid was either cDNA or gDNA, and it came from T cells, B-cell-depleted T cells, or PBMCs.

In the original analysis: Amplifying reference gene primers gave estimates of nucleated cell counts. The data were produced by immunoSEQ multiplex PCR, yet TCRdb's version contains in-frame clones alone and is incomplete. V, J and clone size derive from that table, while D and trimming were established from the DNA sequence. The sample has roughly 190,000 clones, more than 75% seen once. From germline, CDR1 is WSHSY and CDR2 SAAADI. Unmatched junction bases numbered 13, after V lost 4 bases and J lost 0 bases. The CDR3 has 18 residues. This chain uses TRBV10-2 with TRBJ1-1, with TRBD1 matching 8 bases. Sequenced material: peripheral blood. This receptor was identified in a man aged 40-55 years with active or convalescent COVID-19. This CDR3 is CASSAQGRDRRMNTEAFF. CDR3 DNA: TGCGCCAGCAGTGCCCAAGGTAGGGACAGGAGGATGAACACTGAAGCTTTCTTT.